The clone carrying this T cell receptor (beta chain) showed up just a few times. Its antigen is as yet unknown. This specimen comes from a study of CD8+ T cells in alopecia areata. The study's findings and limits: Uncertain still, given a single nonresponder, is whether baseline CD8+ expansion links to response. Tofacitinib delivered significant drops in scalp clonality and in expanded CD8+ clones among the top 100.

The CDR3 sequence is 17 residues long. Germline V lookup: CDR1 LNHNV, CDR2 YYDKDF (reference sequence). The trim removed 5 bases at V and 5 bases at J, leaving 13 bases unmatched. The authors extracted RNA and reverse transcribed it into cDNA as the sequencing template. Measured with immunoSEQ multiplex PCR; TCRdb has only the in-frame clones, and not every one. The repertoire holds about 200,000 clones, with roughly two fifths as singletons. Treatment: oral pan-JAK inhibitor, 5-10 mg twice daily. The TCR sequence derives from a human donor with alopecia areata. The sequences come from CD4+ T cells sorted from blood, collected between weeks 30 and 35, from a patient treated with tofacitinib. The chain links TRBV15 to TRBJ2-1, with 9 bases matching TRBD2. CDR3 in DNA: TGTGCCACCAGCCCACTCCCTGGCGGGGGGGCGAACAATGAGCAGTTCTTC. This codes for CATSPLPGGGANNEQFF.